Shown below are 2 T cell receptor beta chains from a single sample sequenced in a study of cytomegalovirus exposure and HLA in healthy donors. PCR primers comprised 60 Vbeta and 13 Jbeta primers. TCRdb's copy holds only in-frame clones and misses some; the assay was immunoSEQ multiplex PCR. Here the sample spans about 100,000 clones, around four fifths being singletons. Sequenced material: PBMCs. These receptors all stem from a woman between 55 and 75 years old in good health and CMV-seronegative.

This clone was detected only once. The chain employs TRBV10-3 and TRBJ2-7; possibly TRBD2 for D (5 bases). Germline CDR1 and CDR2: ENHRY and SYGVKD. The CDR3 has 16 amino acids. The V end was cut by 0 bases, the J end by 0 bases, with 12 bases between. The CDR3 loop is CAISESSGRSSYEQYF. The CDR3 DNA reads as TGTGCCATCAGTGAGTCCTCGGGAAGGAGCTCCTACGAGCAGTACTTC.

This chain uses TRBV6-5 with TRBJ1-2, with no clear D. Per germline, CDR1 MNHEY and CDR2 SVGAGI. The CDR3 covers 15 residues. V lost 2 bases, J lost 4 bases, and 14 bases lay in between. CDR3: CASSYITNPPYGYTF. The CDR3, as DNA: TGTGCCAGCAGTTACATCACAAACCCGCCCTATGGCTACACCTTC.